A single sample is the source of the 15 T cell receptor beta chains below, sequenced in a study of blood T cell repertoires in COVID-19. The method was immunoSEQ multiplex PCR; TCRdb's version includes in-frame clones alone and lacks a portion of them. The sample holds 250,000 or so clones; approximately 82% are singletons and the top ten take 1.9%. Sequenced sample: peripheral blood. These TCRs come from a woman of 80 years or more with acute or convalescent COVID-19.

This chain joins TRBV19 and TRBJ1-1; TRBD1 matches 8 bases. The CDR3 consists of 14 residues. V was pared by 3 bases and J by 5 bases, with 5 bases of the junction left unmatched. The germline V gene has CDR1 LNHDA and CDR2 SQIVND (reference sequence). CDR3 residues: CASSISRGRTEAFF. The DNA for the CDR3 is TGTGCCAGTAGTATTAGCAGGGGGCGAACTGAAGCTTTCTTT.

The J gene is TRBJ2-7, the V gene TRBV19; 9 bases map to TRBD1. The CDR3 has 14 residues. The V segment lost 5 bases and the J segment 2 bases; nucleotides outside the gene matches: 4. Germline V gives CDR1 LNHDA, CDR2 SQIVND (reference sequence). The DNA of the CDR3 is TGTGCCAGTAGTCTGACAGGGGGACCCTACGAGCAGTACTTC. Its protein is CASSLTGGPYEQYF.

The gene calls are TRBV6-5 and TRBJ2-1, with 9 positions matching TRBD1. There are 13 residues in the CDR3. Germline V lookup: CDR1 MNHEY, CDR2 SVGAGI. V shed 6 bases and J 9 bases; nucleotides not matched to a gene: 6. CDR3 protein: CASSGTGLSEQFF. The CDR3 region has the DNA TGTGCCAGCAGCGGGACAGGGTTGAGTGAGCAGTTCTTC.

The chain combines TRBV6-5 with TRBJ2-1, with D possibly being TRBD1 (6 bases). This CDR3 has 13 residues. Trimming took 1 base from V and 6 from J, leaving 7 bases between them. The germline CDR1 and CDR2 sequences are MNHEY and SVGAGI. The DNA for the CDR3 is TGTGCCAGCAGTTACTTAGGGGGCAATGAGCAGTTCTTC. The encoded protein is CASSYLGGNEQFF.

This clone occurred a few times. The CDR3: CASRSDPQSYNEQFF. The CDR3 bases are TGCGCCAGCAGGAGCGACCCCCAGTCCTACAATGAGCAGTTCTTC. V is TRBV5-1 and J is TRBJ2-1; D is uncertain. CDR1 and CDR2 from the germline V gene are SGHRS and YFSETQ. V gave up 5 bases and J gave up 1 base, with 13 bases separating them. The CDR3 has 15 amino acids. The full variable domain, rest sourced from reference TRBV5-1 and TRBJ2-1, is KAGVTQTPRYLIKTRGQQVTLSCSPISGHRSVSWYQQTPGQGLQFLFEYFSETQRNKGNFPGRFSGRQFSNSRSEMNVSTLELGDSALYLCASRSDPQSYNEQFFGPGTRLTVL.

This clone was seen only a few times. The DNA of the CDR3 is TGTGCCAGCAGTTATTGGCAGAACAATTCACCCCTCCACTTT. Protein product: CASSYWQNNSPLHF. This rearrangement joins TRBV6-5 to TRBJ1-6; D remains ambiguous. The CDR3 consists of 14 residues. Germline assignment: CDR1 MNHEY and CDR2 SVGAGI. V lost 3 bases and J lost 7, with 10 bases in between.

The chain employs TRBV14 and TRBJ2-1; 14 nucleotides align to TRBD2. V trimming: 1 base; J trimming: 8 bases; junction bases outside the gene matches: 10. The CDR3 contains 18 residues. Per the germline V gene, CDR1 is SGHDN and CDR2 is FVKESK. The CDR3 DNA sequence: TGTGCCAGCAGCCAAGTATCCAGGACTAGCGGGGGGCTCTATGAGCAGTTCTTC. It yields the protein CASSQVSRTSGGLYEQFF.

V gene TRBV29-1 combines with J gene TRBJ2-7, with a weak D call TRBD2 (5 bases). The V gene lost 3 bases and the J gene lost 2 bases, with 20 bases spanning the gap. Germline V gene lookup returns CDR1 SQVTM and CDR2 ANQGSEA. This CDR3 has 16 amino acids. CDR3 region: CSVEFADGMEAYEQYF. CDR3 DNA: TGCAGCGTTGAGTTCGCCGACGGCATGGAGGCCTACGAGCAGTACTTC.

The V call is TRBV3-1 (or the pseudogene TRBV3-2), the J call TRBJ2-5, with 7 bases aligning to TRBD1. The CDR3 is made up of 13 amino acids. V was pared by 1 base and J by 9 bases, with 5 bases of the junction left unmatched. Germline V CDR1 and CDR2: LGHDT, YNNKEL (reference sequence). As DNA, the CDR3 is TGTGCCAGCAGCCAAGGAGGACAGGCGGCCCAGTACTTC. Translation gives CASSQGGQAAQYF.

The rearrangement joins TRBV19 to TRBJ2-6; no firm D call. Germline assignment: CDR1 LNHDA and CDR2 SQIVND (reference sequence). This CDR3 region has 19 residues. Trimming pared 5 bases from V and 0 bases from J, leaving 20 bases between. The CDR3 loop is CASSPRPERVPSGANVLTF. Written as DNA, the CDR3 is TGTGCCAGTAGTCCAAGACCCGAACGGGTTCCCTCTGGGGCCAACGTCCTGACTTTC.

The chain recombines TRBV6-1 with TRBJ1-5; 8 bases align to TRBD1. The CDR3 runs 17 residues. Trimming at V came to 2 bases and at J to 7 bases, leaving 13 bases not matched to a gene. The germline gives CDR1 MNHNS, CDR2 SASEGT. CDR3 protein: CASSENDRGGRGQPQHF. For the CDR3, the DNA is TGTGCCAGCAGTGAAAACGACAGGGGAGGCCGCGGGCAGCCCCAGCATTTT.

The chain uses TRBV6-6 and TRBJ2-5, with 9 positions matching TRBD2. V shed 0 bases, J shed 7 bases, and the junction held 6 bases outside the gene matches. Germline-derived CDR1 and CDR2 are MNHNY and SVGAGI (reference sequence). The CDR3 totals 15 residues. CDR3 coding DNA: TGTGCCAGCAGTTACTCTAGCGGGAGTGGGGCGACCCAGTACTTC. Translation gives CASSYSSGSGATQYF.

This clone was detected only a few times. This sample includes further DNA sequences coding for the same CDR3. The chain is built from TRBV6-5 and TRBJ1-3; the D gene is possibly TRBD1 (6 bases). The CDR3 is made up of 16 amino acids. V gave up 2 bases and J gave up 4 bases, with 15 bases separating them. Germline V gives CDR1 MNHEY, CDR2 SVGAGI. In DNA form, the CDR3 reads TGTGCCAGCAGTTACGGGCGGCAGGGGATCGGAAACACCATATATTTT. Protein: CASSYGRQGIGNTIYF.

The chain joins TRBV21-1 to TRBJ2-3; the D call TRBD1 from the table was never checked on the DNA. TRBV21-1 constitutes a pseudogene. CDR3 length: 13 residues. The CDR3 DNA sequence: TGTGCCAGCAGCAAAGAGGGGGAAGATACGCAGTATTTT. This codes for CASSKEGEDTQYF.

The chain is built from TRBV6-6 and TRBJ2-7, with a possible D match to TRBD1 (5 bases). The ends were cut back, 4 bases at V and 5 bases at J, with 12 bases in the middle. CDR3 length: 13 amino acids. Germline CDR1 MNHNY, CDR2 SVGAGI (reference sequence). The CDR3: CASSSQGSNEQYF. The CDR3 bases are TGTGCCAGCAGTTCCCAGGGCAGCAACGAGCAGTACTTC.